The 22 T cell receptor beta chains reported below all come from one sample, sequenced in a study of T-cell memory formation after mild COVID-19. TCRdb used MiXCR to reprocess the 5' RACE reads, holding one entry per CDR3 protein. The table includes some 490,000 distinct CDR3 sequences, roughly 18% detected once. Sequencing was performed on PBMCs or a T cell subset sorted from them (not recorded which). These receptors were taken from an adult woman who had mild COVID-19 (a few samples of this study predate the infection). Cell type and time point are not known.

This clonotype was seen a few times. J is TRBJ2-3 and V is TRBV29-1, with TRBD2 identical over 8 bases. This CDR3 contains 16 residues. Germline V gene lookup returns CDR1 SQVTM and CDR2 ANQGSEA. V lost 7 bases to trimming and J lost 1 base; unmatched junction nucleotides: 13. CDR3 in amino acids: CSARIRREERTDTQYF. DNA of the CDR3: TGCAGCGCTCGAATCCGGCGGGAGGAACGCACAGATACGCAGTATTTT.

In its sample, this clonotype was seen a few times. This chain connects TRBV7-3 to TRBJ1-2, with D uncertain. The CDR3 has 13 amino acids. V was clipped by 5 bases and J by 8 bases, with 15 bases between them. Germline loops: CDR1 SGHTA, CDR2 FQGTGA. The CDR3 region is CASSPVAGGGYTF. Here the CDR3 DNA reads TGTGCCAGCAGCCCGGTGGCGGGCGGAGGCTACACCTTC.

The chain recombines TRBV7-9 with TRBJ2-6; 8 bases fit TRBD1. The CDR3 is 19 residues long. Losses at the gene ends were 5 bases for V and 0 bases for J; bases not matched to a gene: 12. In germline, CDR1 is SEHNR, CDR2 FQNEAQ (reference sequence). Here the CDR3 reads CASSQPRTGPYSGANVLTF. The CDR3 region has the DNA TGTGCCAGCAGCCAACCCCGGACAGGGCCCTACTCTGGGGCCAACGTCCTGACTTTC.

Only a few counts were recorded for this clonotype. The rearrangement joins TRBV18 to TRBJ2-1, with 12 positions matching TRBD2. This CDR3 is built from 16 residues. V shed 1 base, J shed 7 bases, and the junction held 5 bases outside the gene matches. Germline loops: CDR1 KGHSH, CDR2 LQKENI. This CDR3 reads CASSPLRLAGVNEQFF. In DNA form, the CDR3 reads TGTGCCAGCTCACCACTGAGACTAGCGGGGGTTAATGAGCAGTTCTTC. Full variable domain (missing parts from reference TRBV18 and TRBJ2-1): NAGVMQNPRHLVRRRGQEARLRCSPMKGHSHVYWYRQLPEEGLKFMVYLQKENIIDESGMPKERFSAEFPKEGPSILRIQQVVRGDSAAYFCASSPLRLAGVNEQFFGPGTRLTVL.

The rearrangement joins TRBV9 to TRBJ1-1; no reliable D call. Trimming left V 4 bases short and J 1 base short, with 20 bases between. There are 17 residues in the CDR3. In germline, CDR1 is SGDLS, CDR2 YYNGEE. The CDR3, as DNA: TGTGCCAGCAGCCCTCCCCCCTGGGTCCGAGAGAACACTGAAGCTTTCTTT. It yields the protein CASSPPPWVRENTEAFF. Supplemented by reference TRBV9 and TRBJ1-1, the full variable domain reads DSGVTQTPKHLITATGQRVTLRCSPRSGDLSVYWYQQSLDQGLQFLIQYYNGEERAKGNILERFSAQQFPDLHSELNLSSLELGDSALYFCASSPPPWVRENTEAFFGQGTRLTVV.

This sequence joins TRBV6-6 and TRBJ2-1; maybe TRBD2 (6 bases). This CDR3 is 16 amino acids long. Deletions cut 0 bases from V and 8 bases from J, with 17 bases between. The germline gives CDR1 MNHNY, CDR2 SVGAGI (reference sequence). CDR3 DNA sequence: TGTGCCAGCAGTTACTCTGCGGGATTTAGAGGAGATGAGCAGTTCTTC. Translation: CASSYSAGFRGDEQFF.

This chain links TRBV6-1 with TRBJ1-2; TRBD1 agrees at 10 bases. V dropped 4 bases and J dropped 5; count of bases not matched to a gene: 7. Germline V gene data show CDR1 as MNHNS and CDR2 as SASEGT. The CDR3 has 15 residues. The CDR3: CASSAGTGVRYGYTF. CDR3 in DNA: TGTGCCAGCAGTGCTGGGACAGGGGTCAGGTATGGCTACACCTTC.

This clonotype appeared a few times. The chain employs TRBV7-8 and TRBJ2-6; 7 positions agree with TRBD1. Trimming removed 5 bases from V and 0 bases from J; junction bases left unmatched: 10. The CDR3 contains 18 residues. Germline CDR1 reads SGHVS; CDR2 reads FQNEAQ. As DNA, the CDR3 is TGTGCCAGCAGCCCCCGACAGGGTAGCCGCTCTGGGGCCAACGTCCTGACTTTC. This codes for CASSPRQGSRSGANVLTF. Using reference TRBV7-8 and TRBJ2-6 for the parts outside the CDR3, the full variable domain is GAGVSQSPRYKVAKRGQDVALRCDPISGHVSLFWYQQALGQGPEFLTYFQNEAQLDKSGLPSDRFFAERPEGSVSTLKIQRTQQEDSAVYLCASSPRQGSRSGANVLTFGAGSRLTVL.

The table lists this clonotype with a few counts. The chain joins TRBV12-3 or TRBV12-4 to TRBJ1-3; weak D call: TRBD1 (6 bases). The V end lost 6 bases, the J end lost 2 bases, and 20 bases lay between the germline ends. This CDR3 spans 17 amino acids. For the CDR3, the DNA is TGTGCCAGCAGGAAGACCACCGGGACAACGACTGGAAACACCATATATTTT. It specifies CASRKTTGTTTGNTIYF.

This chain uses TRBV6-1 with TRBJ2-2, with 7 bases identical to TRBD2. The CDR3 covers 14 residues. CDR1 and CDR2 (germline): MNHNS, SASEGT. Unmatched junction bases numbered 4, after V lost 6 bases and J lost 3 bases. CDR3 in DNA: TGTGCCAGCAGACTTGGGGGGGACACCGGGGAGCTGTTTTTT. Protein product: CASRLGGDTGELFF.

A few counts support this clonotype. The rearrangement links TRBV20-1 to TRBJ1-5; tentatively, D is TRBD1 (6 bases). V lost 3 bases, J lost 3 bases, and 15 bases lay in between. The germline V gene encodes CDR1 DFQATT and CDR2 SNEGSKA (reference sequence). The CDR3 is 15 amino acids. CDR3 DNA: TGCAGTGCTAGTCGCACCCAGGGGCCCAATCAGCCCCAGCATTTT. This gives the protein CSASRTQGPNQPQHF.

The V gene is TRBV3-1, the J gene TRBJ1-2; D may be TRBD1 (6 bases). The CDR3 covers 13 residues. In germline, CDR1 is LGHDT, CDR2 YNNKEL (reference sequence). Trimming took 1 base from V and 12 from J, leaving 15 bases between them. The CDR3 DNA reads as TGTGCCAGCAGCCAAGGTGCGGGGGCAGCGGACACCTTC. As protein: CASSQGAGAADTF. Together with reference TRBV3-1 and TRBJ1-2, the CDR3 gives the full variable domain: DTAVSQTPKYLVTQMGNDKSIKCEQNLGHDTMYWYKQDSKKFLKIMFSYNNKELIINETVPNRFSPKSPDKAHLNLHINSLELGDSAVYFCASSQGAGAADTFGSGTRLTVV.

This clonotype showed up just a few times. The chain is built from TRBV6-1 and TRBJ2-3, with 7 bases aligning to TRBD2. Germline loops: CDR1 MNHNS, CDR2 SASEGT. This CDR3 comprises 16 residues. V lost 1 base, J lost 0 bases, and 4 bases stayed unmatched. CDR3 in DNA: TGTGCCAGCAGTGAAGAAACGGGAGGAAGCACAGATACGCAGTATTTT. Amino acid sequence: CASSEETGGSTDTQYF.

The V and J genes are TRBV20-1 and TRBJ2-3; weak D call: TRBD1 (6 bases). The CDR3 has 13 residues. Deletions cut 2 bases from V and 3 bases from J, with 9 bases between. From germline, CDR1 is DFQATT and CDR2 SNEGSKA (reference sequence). CDR3 nucleotides: TGCAGTGCTAGAACAGGGCGGACAGATACGCAGTATTTT. Translating it yields CSARTGRTDTQYF.

The CDR3 sequence is CAISRQGSATGELFF. CDR3 bases: TGTGCCATCAGTAGACAGGGTTCGGCCACCGGGGAGCTGTTTTTT. The rearrangement links TRBV10-3 to TRBJ2-2, with TRBD1 matching 7 bases. The V and J ends lost 5 bases and 4 bases, in that order; junction bases with no gene match: 7. Germline V CDR1 and CDR2: ENHRY, SYGVKD. The CDR3 consists of 15 residues.

This sequence joins TRBV18 and TRBJ2-5, with TRBD1 matching 7 bases. The CDR3 extends over 13 amino acids. Looked up from germline, CDR1 is KGHSH and CDR2 is LQKENI. Germline trimming cut 4 bases from V and 3 bases from J; bases unmatched to any gene: 2. The CDR3 here is CASSQGAKETQYF. CDR3 in DNA: TGTGCCAGCTCACAGGGGGCGAAAGAGACCCAGTACTTC.

Only a few counts were recorded for this clonotype. The rearrangement uses TRBV20-1 and TRBJ2-1; 10 nucleotides line up with TRBD2. CDR3 length: 13 residues. Looked up from germline, CDR1 is DFQATT and CDR2 is SNEGSKA (reference sequence). CDR3: CGIAGGSNNEQFF. CDR3 nucleotides: TGCGGAATAGCGGGAGGTTCCAACAATGAGCAGTTCTTC.

The rearrangement uses TRBV6-1 and TRBJ2-5; D remains ambiguous. Trimming removed 1 base from V and 4 bases from J, with 10 bases in between. Germline assignment: CDR1 MNHNS and CDR2 SASEGT. The CDR3 spans 14 residues. The CDR3 DNA sequence: TGTGCCAGCAGTGAAGGCCCAGGAGTAGAGACCCAGTACTTC. It encodes CASSEGPGVETQYF.

This clonotype was detected only a few times. This rearrangement joins TRBV20-1 to TRBJ1-2; D is perhaps TRBD1 (5 bases). The CDR3 length is 12 residues. Trimming pared 7 bases from V and 3 bases from J, leaving 12 bases between. From germline, CDR1 is DFQATT and CDR2 SNEGSKA (reference sequence). The CDR3 DNA sequence: TGCAGTGAGGGCAGGGTGGACTATGGCTACACCTTC. Its translation is CSEGRVDYGYTF.

The rearrangement uses TRBV24-1 and TRBJ2-6; tentative D call: TRBD2 (6 bases). The ends were cut back, 0 bases at V and 2 bases at J, with 25 bases in the middle. The CDR3 is made up of 22 amino acids. Germline V gene lookup returns CDR1 KGHDR and CDR2 SFDVKD. This CDR3 reads CATSDLQLGGTYYLPGANVLTF. CDR3 nucleotide sequence: TGTGCCACCAGTGATTTGCAATTAGGAGGGACTTATTACCTCCCTGGGGCCAACGTCCTGACTTTC.

Concerning this clonotype: A read error may account for a junction end that differs from germline. V usage is TRBV5-5 and J usage is TRBJ1-2; tentatively, D is TRBD1 (5 bases). CDR3 length: 12 amino acids. Germline lookup yields CDR1 SGHKS and CDR2 YYEKEE (reference sequence). This chain's CDR3 is CASSLDRDRFIF. CDR3 bases: TGTGCCAGCAGCTTGGATAGGGACCGATTTATATTC.

The genes are TRBV6-2 or TRBV6-3 and TRBJ2-5, with 7 nucleotides matching TRBD1. The J segment lost 6 bases and the V segment lost 9 bases, leaving 10 bases of the junction unmatched. Germline CDR1 is MNHEY and CDR2 is SVGEGT. The CDR3 spans 13 residues. The CDR3 DNA reads as TGTGCCAGGCCCCGGGACAGTCGGAAGACCCAGTACTTC. Its protein is CARPRDSRKTQYF.